The 21 T cell receptor beta chains reported below all come from one sample, sequenced in a study of human T cells and chemical hapten exposure. The time point denotes: patch test 1, 2 weeks after DPC sensitization. The sample's treatment: therapeutic diphenylcyclopropenone sensitization with weekly scalp DPC. One entry per CDR3 protein results from TCRdb running MiXCR on the RACE reads. The sample shows 75,000 to 100,000 distinct CDR3 sequences, 12% of them seen only once. Material: whole blood, obtained in connection with sensitization to the hapten diphenylcyclopropenone (DPC). The receptors stem from an older woman with alopecia areata. Some clones in this sample may be carry-over from other donors' samples.

This clonotype has at least ten counts. This chain connects TRBV20-1 to TRBJ2-1; D unclear. Germline loops: CDR1 DFQATT, CDR2 SNEGSKA (reference sequence). V dropped 3 bases and J dropped 0 bases, with 12 bases sitting between them. There are 15 residues in the CDR3. CDR3 nucleotide sequence: TGCAGTGCTAGTTCGGCGGTCAGCTCCTACAATGAGCAGTTCTTC. Protein sequence: CSASSAVSSYNEQFF.

This chain uses TRBV7-9 with TRBJ1-2; D unresolved. The germline CDR1 and CDR2 sequences are SEHNR and FQNEAQ (reference sequence). V was cut by 1 base and J by 4 bases, with 13 bases left in between. This CDR3 has 15 residues. The DNA of the CDR3 is TGTGCCAGCAGCTTAGAAGGTGGCAGCTTCTATGGCTACACCTTC. This codes for CASSLEGGSFYGYTF. Full variable domain (outside the CDR3, taken from reference TRBV7-9 and TRBJ1-2): DTGVSQNPRHKITKRGQNVTFRCDPISEHNRLYWYRQTLGQGPEFLTYFQNEAQLEKSRLLSDRFSAERPKGSFSTLEIQRTEQGDSAMYLCASSLEGGSFYGYTFGSGTRLTVV.

This clonotype was picked up a small number of times. The chain has TRBV11-1 and TRBJ2-1, with 12 bases that match TRBD1. Trimming cost V 5 bases and J 7 bases; bases outside gene matches: 18. The length of the CDR3 is 19 residues. CDR1 SGHAT and CDR2 FQDESV come from the germline V gene (reference sequence). In DNA, the CDR3 is TGTGCCAGCAGCACCCCCCAGCCGGGACAGGGGGCGGACAGAAATGAGCAGTTCTTC. This translates into CASSTPQPGQGADRNEQFF.

V and J are TRBV20-1 and TRBJ2-1; TRBD2 might be the D (6 bases). This CDR3 region has 13 residues. CDR1 and CDR2 from the germline V gene are DFQATT and SNEGSKA (reference sequence). The V end was cut by 6 bases, the J end by 6 bases, with 15 bases between. CDR3 DNA sequence: TGCAGTGCGTCCCTAAGGACTATCAATGAGCAGTTCTTC. This translates into CSASLRTINEQFF.

This clonotype has ten or more counts. This sequence joins TRBV5-4 and TRBJ2-1; D not certain. Germline V gene lookup returns CDR1 SGHNT and CDR2 YYREEE (reference sequence). This CDR3 contains 15 residues. V was pared by 0 bases and J by 5 bases, with 12 bases between. Here the CDR3 DNA reads TGTGCCAGCAGCTTGGTTGGCCCCATTAACAATGAGCAGTTCTTC. It codes for CASSLVGPINNEQFF.

The chain is built from TRBV3-1 and TRBJ2-2; tentatively, D is TRBD2 (6 bases). V shed 1 base and J shed 0 bases, with 9 bases lying between them. The CDR3 has 16 amino acids. Per the germline V gene, CDR1 is LGHDT and CDR2 is YNNKEL (reference sequence). The CDR3 sequence: CASSQAGGANTGELFF. The CDR3 nucleotides are TGTGCCAGCAGCCAAGCTGGCGGGGCGAACACCGGGGAGCTGTTTTTT.

CDR3 in amino acids: CASSKKKQGAYDTQYF. CDR3 nucleotides: TGTGCCAGCAGCAAAAAGAAGCAGGGGGCATATGATACGCAGTATTTT. This chain uses TRBV21-1 with TRBJ2-3; TRBD1, as called in the table, went unchecked against the DNA. TRBV21-1 represents a pseudogene. CDR3 length: 16 amino acids.

This clonotype showed up just a few times. CDR3 DNA: TGTGCCACCAGTGATCGAAGGGCCCAAGAGACCCAGTACTTC. Translating it yields CATSDRRAQETQYF. The gene calls are TRBV24-1 and TRBJ2-5; D is unclear. CDR3 length: 14 residues. Germline CDR1 KGHDR, CDR2 SFDVKD. V shed 3 bases and J shed 1 base, with 8 bases lying between them.

This chain joins TRBV30 and TRBJ1-2; tentative D call: TRBD1 (5 bases). Trimming removed 1 base at V and 9 bases at J, with 15 bases between. The CDR3 has 13 amino acids. Germline V gene data show CDR1 as GTSNPN and CDR2 as SVGIG (reference sequence). The CDR3 region has the DNA TGTGCCTGGAGTGCCTCAGGGAGCAGAAGCTACACCTTC. Translation gives CAWSASGSRSYTF. The variable domain in full, completed from reference TRBV30 and TRBJ1-2, reads SQTIHQWPATLVQPVGSPLSLECTVEGTSNPNLYWYRQAAGRGLQLLFYSVGIGQISSEVPQNLSASRPQDRQFILSSKKLLLSDSGFYLCAWSASGSRSYTFGSGTRLTVV.

This clonotype has at least ten counts. The rearrangement links TRBV4-1 to TRBJ2-3; D unresolved. The CDR3 is made up of 15 amino acids. V was shortened by 6 bases and J by 0 bases, with 13 bases between the two germline ends. Germline V gene lookup returns CDR1 MGHRA and CDR2 YSYEKL. CDR3 in amino acids: CASSFARHSTDTQYF. The CDR3 DNA reads as TGCGCCAGCAGTTTTGCTAGACATAGCACAGATACGCAGTATTTT.

This clonotype occurred a few times. The rearrangement links TRBV7-9 to TRBJ1-3, with D uncertain. Between the trimmed V and J ends, which lost 3 bases and 6 bases, there was a span of 12 bases. Germline CDR1 and CDR2: SEHNR and FQNEAQ (reference sequence). The CDR3 consists of 14 residues. CDR3 residues: CASSFRGVQNTIYF. The DNA for the CDR3 is TGTGCCAGCAGCTTTCGGGGAGTACAAAACACCATATATTTT.

This clonotype was counted between two and nine times. The junction does not match germline at one end; this may be a read error. The rearrangement uses TRBV7-9 and TRBJ2-5, with 7 positions matching TRBD2. The germline V gene has CDR1 SEHNR and CDR2 FQNEAQ (reference sequence). This CDR3 has 15 residues. Written as DNA, the CDR3 is TGTGCAAGCAGCTTCCCGCGGGGGACTCAAGAGACCCAGTACTTC. Protein: CASSFPRGTQETQYF. The full variable domain, in which reference TRBV7-9 and TRBJ2-5 provide the parts outside the CDR3, is DTGVSQNPRHKITKRGQNVTFRCDPISEHNRLYWYRQTLGQGPEFLTYFQNEAQLEKSRLLSDRFSAERPKGSFSTLEIQRTEQGDSAMYLCASSFPRGTQETQYFGPGTRLLVL.

This clonotype was counted a few times. This sequence joins TRBV10-2 and TRBJ2-3, with 9 bases aligning to TRBD1. The germline V gene encodes CDR1 WSHSY and CDR2 SAAADI. CDR3 length: 15 amino acids. With V trimmed by 6 bases and J by 5 bases, 9 bases remained unmatched. The CDR3 reads CASRGATGGIDTQYF. The CDR3 DNA reads as TGCGCCAGCAGGGGGGCGACAGGGGGAATAGATACGCAGTATTTT.

The rearrangement links TRBV18 to TRBJ1-2; a possible D gene is TRBD1 (6 bases). This CDR3 is built from 14 residues. The V gene lost 3 bases and the J gene lost 4 bases, with 12 bases spanning the gap. The V gene's germline CDR1 is KGHSH and CDR2 LQKENI. The CDR3 DNA reads TGTGCCAGCTCACCTGACAGGCAGCCCTATGGCTACACCTTC. Amino acid sequence: CASSPDRQPYGYTF.

This clonotype was observed many times. CDR3 nucleotides: TGTGCCAGCAGTTTAAGTAGCGGGGGGGCCGTGGAGCAGTTCTTC. This gives the protein CASSLSSGGAVEQFF. This chain connects TRBV12-3 or TRBV12-4 to TRBJ2-1; TRBD2 aligns across 11 bases. The trim removed 2 bases at V and 10 bases at J, leaving 7 bases unmatched. There are 15 residues in the CDR3.

This chain links TRBV7-9 with TRBJ1-5; 8 nucleotides align to TRBD1. CDR1 and CDR2 (germline): SEHNR, FQNEAQ (reference sequence). Germline trimming cut 1 base from V and 9 bases from J; bases unmatched to any gene: 5. CDR3 length: 14 residues. The CDR3 reads CASSLGQGTSPQHF. The CDR3 DNA follows: TGTGCCAGCAGCTTAGGACAGGGGACATCGCCCCAGCATTTT.

V and J are TRBV12-3 or TRBV12-4 and TRBJ1-5; 7 positions match TRBD1. V shed 8 bases and J 6 bases; nucleotides not matched to a gene: 7. The CDR3 is 13 residues long. CDR3 amino acids: CASVTGLGQPQHF. CDR3 DNA: TGTGCCAGCGTGACAGGGTTAGGTCAGCCCCAGCATTTT.

This clonotype occurred many times. This sequence joins TRBV12-3 or TRBV12-4 and TRBJ2-2; 9 bases line up with TRBD1. CDR3 length equals 16 residues. V lost 7 bases and J lost 1; bases outside the gene matches: 7. This CDR3 reads CASIRDRERNTGELFF. Here the CDR3 DNA reads TGTGCCAGCATCAGGGACAGGGAAAGGAACACCGGGGAGCTGTTTTTT.

This clonotype was detected a few times. The V and J genes are TRBV18 and TRBJ1-6; 9 nucleotides match TRBD1. V trimming: 3 bases; J trimming: 10 bases; junction bases outside the gene matches: 10. Germline CDR1 is KGHSH and CDR2 is LQKENI. This CDR3 contains 16 residues. The CDR3 nucleotides are TGTGCCAGCTCACCTCCGGGACAGGGTGTCGAATCACCCCTCCACTTT. It codes for CASSPPGQGVESPLHF.

The rearrangement uses TRBV11-2 and TRBJ2-1, with D possibly matching TRBD2 (7 bases). This CDR3 is 15 amino acids long. Between the trimmed V and J ends, which lost 0 bases and 8 bases, there was a span of 14 bases. CDR1 SGHAT and CDR2 FQNNGV come from the germline V gene. CDR3 amino acids: CASSLEAGAGDEQFF. The CDR3 coding sequence is TGTGCCAGCAGCTTAGAGGCGGGGGCCGGGGATGAGCAGTTCTTC.

This clonotype was counted at least ten times. The chain links TRBV19 to TRBJ2-7, with a weak D call TRBD2 (7 bases). The CDR3 consists of 14 residues. Deletions cut 6 bases from V and 5 bases from J, with 17 bases between. The germline V gene encodes CDR1 LNHDA and CDR2 SQIVND (reference sequence). The CDR3: CASSVMGGPDEQYF. The CDR3 coding sequence is TGTGCCAGTAGCGTAATGGGGGGGCCCGACGAGCAGTACTTC.